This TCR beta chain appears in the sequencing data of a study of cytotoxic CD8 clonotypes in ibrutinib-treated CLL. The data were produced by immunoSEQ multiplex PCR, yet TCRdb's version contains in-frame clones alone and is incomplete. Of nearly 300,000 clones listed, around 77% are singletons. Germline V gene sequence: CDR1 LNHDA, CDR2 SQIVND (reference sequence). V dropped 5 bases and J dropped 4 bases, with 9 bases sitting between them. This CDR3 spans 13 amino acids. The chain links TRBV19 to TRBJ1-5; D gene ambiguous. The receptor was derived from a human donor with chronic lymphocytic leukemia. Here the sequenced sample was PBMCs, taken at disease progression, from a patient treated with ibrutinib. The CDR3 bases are TGTGCCAGTAGTGGGATTTTAAATCAGCCCCAGCATTTT. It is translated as CASSGILNQPQHF.